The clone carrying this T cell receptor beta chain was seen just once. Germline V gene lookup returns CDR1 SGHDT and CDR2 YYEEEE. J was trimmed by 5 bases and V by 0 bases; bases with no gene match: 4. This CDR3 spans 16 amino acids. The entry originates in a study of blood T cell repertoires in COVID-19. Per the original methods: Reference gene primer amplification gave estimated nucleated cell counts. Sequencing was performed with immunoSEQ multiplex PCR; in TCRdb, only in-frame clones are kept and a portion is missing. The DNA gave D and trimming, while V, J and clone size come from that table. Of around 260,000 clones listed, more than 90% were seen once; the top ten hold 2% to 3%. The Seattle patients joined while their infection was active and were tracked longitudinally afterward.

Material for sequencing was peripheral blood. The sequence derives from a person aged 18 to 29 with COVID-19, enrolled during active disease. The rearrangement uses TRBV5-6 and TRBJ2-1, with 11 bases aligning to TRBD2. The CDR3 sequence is CASSLEGLAANNEQFF. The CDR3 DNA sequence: TGTGCCAGCAGCTTGGAGGGACTAGCGGCGAACAATGAGCAGTTCTTC.